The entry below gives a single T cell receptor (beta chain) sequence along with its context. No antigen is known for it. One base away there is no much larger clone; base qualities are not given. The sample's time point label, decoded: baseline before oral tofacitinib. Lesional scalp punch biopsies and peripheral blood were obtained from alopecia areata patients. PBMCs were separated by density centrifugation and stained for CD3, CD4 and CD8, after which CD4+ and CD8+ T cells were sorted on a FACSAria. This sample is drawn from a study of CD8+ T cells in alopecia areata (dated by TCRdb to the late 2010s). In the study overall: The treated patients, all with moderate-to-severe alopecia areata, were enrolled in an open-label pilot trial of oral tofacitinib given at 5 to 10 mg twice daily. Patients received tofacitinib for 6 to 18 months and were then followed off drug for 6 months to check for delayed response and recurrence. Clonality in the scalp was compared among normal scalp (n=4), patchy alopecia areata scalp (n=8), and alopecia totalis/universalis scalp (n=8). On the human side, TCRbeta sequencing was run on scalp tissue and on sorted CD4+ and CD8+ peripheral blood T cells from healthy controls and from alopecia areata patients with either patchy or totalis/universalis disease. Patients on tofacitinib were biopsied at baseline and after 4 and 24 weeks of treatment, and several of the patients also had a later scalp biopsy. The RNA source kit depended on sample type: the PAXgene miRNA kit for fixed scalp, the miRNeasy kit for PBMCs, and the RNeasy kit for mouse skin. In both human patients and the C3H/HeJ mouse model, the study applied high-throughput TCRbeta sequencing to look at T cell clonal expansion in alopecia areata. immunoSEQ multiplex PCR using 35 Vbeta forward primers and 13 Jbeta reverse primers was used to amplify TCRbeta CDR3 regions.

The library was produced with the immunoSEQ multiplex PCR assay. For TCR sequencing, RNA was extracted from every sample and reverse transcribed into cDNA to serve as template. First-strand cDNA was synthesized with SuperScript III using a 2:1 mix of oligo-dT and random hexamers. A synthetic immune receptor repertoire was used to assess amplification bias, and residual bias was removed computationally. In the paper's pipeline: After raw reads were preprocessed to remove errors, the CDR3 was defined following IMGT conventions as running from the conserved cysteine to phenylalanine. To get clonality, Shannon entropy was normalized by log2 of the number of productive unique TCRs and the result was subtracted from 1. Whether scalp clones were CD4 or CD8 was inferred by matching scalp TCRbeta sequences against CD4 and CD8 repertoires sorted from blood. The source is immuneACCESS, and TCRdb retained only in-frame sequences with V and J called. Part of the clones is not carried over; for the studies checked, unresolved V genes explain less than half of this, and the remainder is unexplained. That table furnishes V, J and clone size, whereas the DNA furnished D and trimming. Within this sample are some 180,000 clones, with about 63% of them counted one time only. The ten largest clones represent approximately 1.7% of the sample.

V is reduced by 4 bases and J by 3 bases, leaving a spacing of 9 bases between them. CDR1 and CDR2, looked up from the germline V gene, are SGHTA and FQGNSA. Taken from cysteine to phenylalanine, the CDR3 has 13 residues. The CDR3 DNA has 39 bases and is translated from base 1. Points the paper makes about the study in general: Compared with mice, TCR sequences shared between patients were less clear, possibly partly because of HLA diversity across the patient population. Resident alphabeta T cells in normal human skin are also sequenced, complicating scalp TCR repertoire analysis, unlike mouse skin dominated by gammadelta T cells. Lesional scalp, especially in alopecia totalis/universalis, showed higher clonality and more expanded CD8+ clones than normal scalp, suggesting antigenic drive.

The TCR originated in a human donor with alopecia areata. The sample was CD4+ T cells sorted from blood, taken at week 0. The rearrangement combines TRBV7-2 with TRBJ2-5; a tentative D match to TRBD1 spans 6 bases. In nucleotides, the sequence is TGTGCCAGCAGCTGGACAGTAGAAGAGACCCAGTACTTC. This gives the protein CASSWTVEETQYF.